One sample yielded the 4 T cell receptor beta chains listed below, sequenced in a study of blood T cell repertoires in COVID-19 (dated by TCRdb to the early 2020s). The library relied on the immunoSEQ multiplex PCR assay. The immuneACCESS repertoire file appears here via TCRdb, limited to in-frame rearrangements. These files lack a portion of the clones; in checked studies, under half of the deficit traces to unresolved V genes, and the cause of the others is not known. The sample table records 300,000 to 450,000 clones; approximately 89% of these occur just once. The top ten clonotypes cover less than 5% of the sample. The sequencing input was peripheral blood. These receptors all come from an older woman with COVID-19, enrolled during active disease.

This clone was observed once. This sequence joins TRBV7-3 and TRBJ1-3; the match to TRBD1 covers 9 bases. The V gene's germline CDR1 is SGHTA and CDR2 FQGTGA. The CDR3 runs 16 residues. V shed 5 bases and J 0 bases; nucleotides not matched to a gene: 5. The CDR3, as DNA: TGTGCCAGCAGCCAACAGGGGGCTACCTCTGGAAACACCATATATTTT. It codes for CASSQQGATSGNTIYF. The full variable domain, with the rest looked up from reference TRBV7-3 and TRBJ1-3, is GAGVSQTPSNKVTEKGKYVELRCDPISGHTALYWYRQSLGQGPEFLIYFQGTGAADDSGLPNDRFFAVRPEGSVSTLKIQRTERGDSAVYLCASSQQGATSGNTIYFGEGSWLTVV.

This chain joins TRBV4-1 and TRBJ1-4, with D maybe TRBD1 (6 bases). Trimming removed 1 base from V and 7 bases from J, with 19 bases in between. The CDR3 sequence is 17 residues long. Germline V CDR1 and CDR2: MGHRA, YSYEKL. CDR3 in DNA: TGCGCCAGCAGCCAAGTGTTGGGGGGGCAGGGAGGTGAAAAACTGTTTTTT. Amino acid sequence: CASSQVLGGQGGEKLFF.

The rearrangement uses TRBV19 and TRBJ1-1, with D uncertain. The length of the CDR3 is 17 residues. Trimming left V 0 bases short and J 2 bases short, with 16 bases between. Germline values: CDR1 LNHDA, CDR2 SQIVND (reference sequence). Written as DNA, the CDR3 is TGTGCCAGTAGTATAGATAAAGGTTGGTACAGAAACACTGAAGCTTTCTTT. Amino acid sequence: CASSIDKGWYRNTEAFF.

Only one count was recorded for this clone. The J gene is TRBJ1-4, the V gene TRBV11-2; D might be TRBD1 (6 bases). Germline loops: CDR1 SGHAT, CDR2 FQNNGV. This CDR3 spans 15 amino acids. The germline V and J ends were trimmed by 2 bases and 8 bases, with 15 bases remaining between them. The CDR3 DNA reads as TGTGCCAGCAGCTTACTGGGGGGGCTAGGGGAAAAACTGTTTTTT. Encoded protein: CASSLLGGLGEKLFF.